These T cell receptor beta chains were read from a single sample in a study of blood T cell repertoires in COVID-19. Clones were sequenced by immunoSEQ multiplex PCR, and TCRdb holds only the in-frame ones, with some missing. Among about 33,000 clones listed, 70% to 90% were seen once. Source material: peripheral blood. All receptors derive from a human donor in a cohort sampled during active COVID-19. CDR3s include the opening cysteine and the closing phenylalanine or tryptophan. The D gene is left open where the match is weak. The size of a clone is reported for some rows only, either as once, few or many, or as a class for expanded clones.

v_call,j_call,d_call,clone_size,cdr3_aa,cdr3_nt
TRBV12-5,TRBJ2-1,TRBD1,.,CASGSVGTGAYNEQFF,TGTGCTAGTGGTTCCGTTGGGACAGGGGCCTACAATGAGCAGTTCTTC
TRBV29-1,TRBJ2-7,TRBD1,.,CSVLQGPHEQYF,TGCAGCGTTCTACAGGGGCCCCACGAGCAGTACTTC
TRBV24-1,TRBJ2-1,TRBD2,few,CATSDPSGRASEQFF,TGTGCCACCAGTGATCCTAGCGGGAGGGCGAGCGAGCAGTTCTTC
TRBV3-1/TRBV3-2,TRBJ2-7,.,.,CASRGPLYEQYF,TGTGCCAGCAGGGGGCCCCTCTACGAGCAGTACTTC
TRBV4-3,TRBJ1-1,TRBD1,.,CASSQGDRGLKTEAFF,TGCGCCAGCAGCCAAGGCGACAGGGGGCTTAAGACTGAAGCTTTCTTT
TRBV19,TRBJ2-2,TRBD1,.,CASGTVNTGELFF,TGTGCCAGCGGGACAGTAAACACCGGGGAGCTGTTTTTT
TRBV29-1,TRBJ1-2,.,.,CSVYNDRFNYGYTF,TGCAGCGTTTACAACGACAGGTTTAACTATGGCTACACCTTC
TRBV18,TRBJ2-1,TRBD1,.,CASSQIGQGNNEQFF,TGTGCCAGCTCGCAAATTGGACAGGGCAACAATGAGCAGTTCTTC
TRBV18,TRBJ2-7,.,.,CASSDSYEQYF,TGTGCCAGCTCCGACAGCTACGAGCAGTACTTC
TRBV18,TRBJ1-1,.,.,CASSPGHSSLTEAFF,TGTGCCAGCTCCCCGGGACACTCATCTCTCACTGAAGCTTTCTTT
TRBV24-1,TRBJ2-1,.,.,CATSDLRGYNEQFF,TGTGCCACCAGTGATTTGAGAGGGTACAATGAGCAGTTCTTC
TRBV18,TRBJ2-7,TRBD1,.,CASSPRQGRWEKPYEQYF,TGTGCCAGCTCACCAAGACAGGGAAGGTGGGAGAAGCCCTACGAGCAGTACTTC
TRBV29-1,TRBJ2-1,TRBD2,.,CSALLAGRHNEQFF,TGCAGCGCCCTCTTAGCCGGGAGGCACAATGAGCAGTTCTTC
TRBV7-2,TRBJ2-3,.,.,CASSFAGITDTQYF,TGTGCCAGCAGCTTCGCAGGGATCACAGATACGCAGTATTTT
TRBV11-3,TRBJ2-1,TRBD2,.,CASSDATSWEQFF,TGTGCCAGCAGCGATGCGACTAGCTGGGAGCAGTTCTTC
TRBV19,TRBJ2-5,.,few,CASGGRETQYF,TGTGCCAGTGGTGGGAGGGAGACCCAGTACTTC
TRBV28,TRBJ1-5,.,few,CASSWRQSNNQPQHF,TGTGCCAGCAGTTGGCGACAGAGCAACAATCAGCCCCAGCATTTT
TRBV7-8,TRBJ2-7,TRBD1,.,CASSPGQTPYEQYF,TGTGCCAGCAGCCCGGGACAGACGCCTTACGAGCAGTACTTC
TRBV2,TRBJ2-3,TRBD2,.,CASRRRGGNADTQYF,TGTGCCAGCAGGAGGCGGGGAGGGAACGCAGATACGCAGTATTTT
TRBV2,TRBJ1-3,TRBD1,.,CASGDPGQGPSSGNTIYF,TGTGCCAGCGGGGACCCGGGACAGGGGCCGAGCTCTGGAAACACCATATATTTT
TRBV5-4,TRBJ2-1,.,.,CASSSDYYNEQFF,TGTGCCAGCAGCTCCGACTACTACAATGAGCAGTTCTTC
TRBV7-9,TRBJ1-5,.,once,CASGQDNQPQHF,TGTGCCAGCGGGCAGGATAATCAGCCCCAGCATTTT
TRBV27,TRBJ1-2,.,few,CASSVGQNYGYTF,TGTGCCAGCAGTGTGGGGCAGAACTATGGCTACACCTTC
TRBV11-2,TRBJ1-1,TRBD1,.,CASSLPGTVEAFF,TGTGCCAGCAGCTTACCCGGGACAGTTGAAGCTTTCTTT
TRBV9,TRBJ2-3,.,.,CASSASRRQDTQYF,TGTGCCAGCAGCGCCAGTCGCAGGCAGGATACGCAGTATTTT
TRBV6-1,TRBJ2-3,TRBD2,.,CASSEGTLAGAIRDTQYF,TGTGCCAGCAGTGAAGGAACCCTAGCGGGGGCTATCCGGGATACGCAGTATTTT
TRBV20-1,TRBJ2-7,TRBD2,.,CSASGVGGSSYEQYF,TGCAGTGCTAGTGGGGTTGGCGGGAGCTCCTACGAGCAGTACTTC
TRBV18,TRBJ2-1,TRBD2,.,CASSPSGRAGEQFF,TGTGCCAGCTCACCAAGCGGGAGGGCGGGTGAGCAGTTCTTC
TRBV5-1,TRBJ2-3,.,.,CASSFAASTDTQYF,TGCGCCAGCAGCTTCGCGGCTAGCACAGATACGCAGTATTTT